A selection of T cell receptor beta chains follows, all from one sample in a study of T cell responses to AZD1222 COVID-19 vaccine. The table came from immunoSEQ multiplex PCR; TCRdb's copy has only in-frame clones and leaves some out. Among more than 95,000 clones listed, about 87% were seen once. This sample comprised peripheral blood, obtained on day 0 of AZD1222 vaccination. These receptor sequences come from an adult in good health. The conserved cysteine and the conserved F or W are not part of the CDR3 here. D genes are given only for firm matches.

J: TRBJ1-1
D: TRBD1
V: TRBV10-3
CDR3: AISSRGANTEAF

J: TRBJ1-1
D: TRBD1
V: TRBV28
CDR3: ASSVPGTGGGRAEAF

J: TRBJ2-3
D: TRBD1
V: TRBV11-1
CDR3: ASSLVGTGLDTQY

J: TRBJ1-6
D: .
V: TRBV9
CDR3: ASSVDASSYNSPLH

J: TRBJ2-1
D: .
V: TRBV7-2
CDR3: ASSLVAGSTKNEQF

J: TRBJ2-3
D: TRBD2
V: TRBV19
CDR3: ASRKLAGERTDTQY

J: TRBJ1-5
D: TRBD1
V: TRBV15
CDR3: ATSRAKGAQGNQPQH

J: TRBJ1-5
D: .
V: TRBV10-2
CDR3: ASSESLGRQPQH

J: TRBJ2-7
D: .
V: TRBV7-8
CDR3: ASSFVTGTGSYEQY

J: TRBJ1-3
D: .
V: TRBV9
CDR3: ASSVALGDPGNTIY

J: TRBJ2-3
D: .
V: TRBV29-1
CDR3: SVQGLGTDTQY

J: TRBJ1-1
D: .
V: TRBV7-3
CDR3: ASSLPISNTEAF

J: TRBJ2-7
D: TRBD1
V: TRBV30
CDR3: AWSPGQGGYEQY

J: TRBJ1-4
D: .
V: TRBV27
CDR3: ASSSNDRNEKLF

J: TRBJ2-5
D: .
V: TRBV7-9
CDR3: ASSFTGGETQY